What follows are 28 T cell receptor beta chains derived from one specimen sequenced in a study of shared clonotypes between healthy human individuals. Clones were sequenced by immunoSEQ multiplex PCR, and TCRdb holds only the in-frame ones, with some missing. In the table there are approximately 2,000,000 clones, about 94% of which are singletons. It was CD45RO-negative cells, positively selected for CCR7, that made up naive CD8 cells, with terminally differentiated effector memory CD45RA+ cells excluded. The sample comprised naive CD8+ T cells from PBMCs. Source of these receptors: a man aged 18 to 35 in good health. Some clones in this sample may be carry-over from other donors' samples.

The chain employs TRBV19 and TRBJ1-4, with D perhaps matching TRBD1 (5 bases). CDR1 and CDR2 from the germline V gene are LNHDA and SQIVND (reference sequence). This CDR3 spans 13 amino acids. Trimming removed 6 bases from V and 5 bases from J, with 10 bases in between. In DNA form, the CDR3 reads TGTGCCAGTAGACAGGTCCGGAATGAAAAACTGTTTTTT. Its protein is CASRQVRNEKLFF.

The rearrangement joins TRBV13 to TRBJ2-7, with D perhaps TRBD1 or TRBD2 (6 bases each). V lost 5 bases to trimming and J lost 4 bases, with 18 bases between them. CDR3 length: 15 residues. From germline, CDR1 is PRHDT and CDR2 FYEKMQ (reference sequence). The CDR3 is CASSPTRGARYEQYF. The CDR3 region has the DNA TGTGCCAGCAGCCCCACGAGGGGGGCTAGGTACGAGCAGTACTTC.

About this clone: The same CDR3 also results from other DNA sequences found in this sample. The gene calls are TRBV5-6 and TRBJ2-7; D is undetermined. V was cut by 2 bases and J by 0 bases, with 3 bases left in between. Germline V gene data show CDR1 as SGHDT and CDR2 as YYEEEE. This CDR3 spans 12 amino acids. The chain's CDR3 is CASSFSSYEQYF. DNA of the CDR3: TGTGCCAGCAGCTTTAGCTCCTACGAGCAGTACTTC.

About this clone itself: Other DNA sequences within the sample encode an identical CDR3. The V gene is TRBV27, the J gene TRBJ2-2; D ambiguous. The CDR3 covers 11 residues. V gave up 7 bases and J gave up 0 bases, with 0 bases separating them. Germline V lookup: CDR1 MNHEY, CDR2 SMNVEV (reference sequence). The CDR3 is CASTNTGELFF. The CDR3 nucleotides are TGTGCCAGCACGAACACCGGGGAGCTGTTTTTT.

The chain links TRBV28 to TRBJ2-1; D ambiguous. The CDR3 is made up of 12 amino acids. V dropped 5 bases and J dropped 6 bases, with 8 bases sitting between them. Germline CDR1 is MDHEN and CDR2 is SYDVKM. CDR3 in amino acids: CASSRPPNEQFF. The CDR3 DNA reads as TGTGCCAGCAGTCGACCCCCCAATGAGCAGTTCTTC.

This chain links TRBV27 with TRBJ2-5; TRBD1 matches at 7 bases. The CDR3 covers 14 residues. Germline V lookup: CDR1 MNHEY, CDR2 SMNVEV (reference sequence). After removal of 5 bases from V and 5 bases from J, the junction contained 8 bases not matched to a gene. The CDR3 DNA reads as TGTGCCAGCAGTATAAAACAGGGGCAGGAGACCCAGTACTTC. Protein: CASSIKQGQETQYF.

The DNA for the CDR3 is TGCGCCAGCAGCCACGCAGCGGGGACCGGGGAGCTGTTTTTT. The encoded protein is CASSHAAGTGELFF. The chain is built from TRBV4-1 and TRBJ2-2, with 7 nucleotides matching TRBD2. Germline trimming cut 3 bases from V and 5 bases from J; bases unmatched to any gene: 3. In germline, CDR1 is MGHRA, CDR2 YSYEKL. The CDR3 consists of 14 residues.

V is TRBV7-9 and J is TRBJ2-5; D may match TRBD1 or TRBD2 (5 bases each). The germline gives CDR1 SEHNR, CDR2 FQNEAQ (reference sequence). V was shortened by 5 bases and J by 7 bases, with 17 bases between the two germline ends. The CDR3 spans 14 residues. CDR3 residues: CASSPRQGRGTQYF. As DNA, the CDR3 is TGTGCCAGCAGCCCCCGTCAGGGCCGGGGGACCCAGTACTTC.

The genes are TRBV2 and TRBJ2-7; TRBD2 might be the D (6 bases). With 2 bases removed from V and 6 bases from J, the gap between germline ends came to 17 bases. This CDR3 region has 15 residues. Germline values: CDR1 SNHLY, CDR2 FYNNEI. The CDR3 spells CASSEPRRGDREQYF. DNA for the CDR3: TGTGCCAGCAGTGAACCGAGGAGGGGAGATCGCGAGCAGTACTTC. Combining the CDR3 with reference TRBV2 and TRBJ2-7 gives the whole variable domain EPEVTQTPSHQVTQMGQEVILRCVPISNHLYFYWYRQILGQKVEFLVSFYNNEISEKSEIFDDQFSVERPDGSNFTLKIRSTKLEDSAMYFCASSEPRRGDREQYFGPGTRLTVT.

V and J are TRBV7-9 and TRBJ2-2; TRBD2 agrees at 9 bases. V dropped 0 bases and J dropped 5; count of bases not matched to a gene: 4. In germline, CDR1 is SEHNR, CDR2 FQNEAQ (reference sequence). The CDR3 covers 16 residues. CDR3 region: CASSLAAGGPTGELFF. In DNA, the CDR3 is TGTGCCAGCAGCTTAGCGGCGGGAGGGCCTACCGGGGAGCTGTTTTTT.

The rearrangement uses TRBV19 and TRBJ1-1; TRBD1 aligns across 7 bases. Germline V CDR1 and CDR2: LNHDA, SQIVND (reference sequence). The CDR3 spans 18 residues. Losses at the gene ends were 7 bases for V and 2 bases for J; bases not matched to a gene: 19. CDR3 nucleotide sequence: TGTGCCAGTAACCAAGCAGGGGGTGAAATCTACCGAAACACTGAAGCTTTCTTT. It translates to CASNQAGGEIYRNTEAFF.

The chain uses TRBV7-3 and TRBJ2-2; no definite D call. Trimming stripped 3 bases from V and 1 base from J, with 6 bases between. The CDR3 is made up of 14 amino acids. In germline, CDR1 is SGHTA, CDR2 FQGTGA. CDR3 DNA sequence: TGTGCCAGCAGCTTTTGGGGGAACACCGGGGAGCTGTTTTTT. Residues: CASSFWGNTGELFF.

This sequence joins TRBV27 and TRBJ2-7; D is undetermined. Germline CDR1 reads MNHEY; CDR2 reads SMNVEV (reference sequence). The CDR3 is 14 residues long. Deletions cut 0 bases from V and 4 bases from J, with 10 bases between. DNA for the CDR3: TGTGCCAGCAGTTTATCCCCTCCCGGGTACGAGCAGTACTTC. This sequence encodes CASSLSPPGYEQYF.

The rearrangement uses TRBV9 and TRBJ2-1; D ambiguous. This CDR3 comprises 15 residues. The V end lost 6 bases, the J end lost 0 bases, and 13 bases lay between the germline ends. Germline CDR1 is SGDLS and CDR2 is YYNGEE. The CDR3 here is CASTTHGSSYNEQFF. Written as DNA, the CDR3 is TGTGCCAGCACCACGCACGGAAGCTCCTACAATGAGCAGTTCTTC.

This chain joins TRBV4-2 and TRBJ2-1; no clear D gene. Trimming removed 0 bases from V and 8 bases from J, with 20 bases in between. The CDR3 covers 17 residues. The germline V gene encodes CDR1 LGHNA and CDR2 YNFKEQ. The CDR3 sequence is CASSQDSRLARIDEQFF. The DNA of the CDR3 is TGTGCCAGCAGCCAAGATTCCCGGTTAGCAAGAATCGATGAGCAGTTCTTC.

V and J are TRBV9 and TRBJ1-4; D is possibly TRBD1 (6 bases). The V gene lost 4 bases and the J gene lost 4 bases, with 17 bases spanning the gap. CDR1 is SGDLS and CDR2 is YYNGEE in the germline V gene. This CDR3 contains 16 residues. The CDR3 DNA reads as TGTGCCAGCAGCCCAAGTCGGGGGGCGGATAATGAAAAACTGTTTTTT. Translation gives CASSPSRGADNEKLFF.

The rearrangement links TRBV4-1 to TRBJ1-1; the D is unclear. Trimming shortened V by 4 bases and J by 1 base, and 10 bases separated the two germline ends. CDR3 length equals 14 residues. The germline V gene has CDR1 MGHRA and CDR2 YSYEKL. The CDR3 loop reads CASSRESSNTEAFF. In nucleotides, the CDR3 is TGCGCCAGCAGCCGGGAATCCTCGAACACTGAAGCTTTCTTT.

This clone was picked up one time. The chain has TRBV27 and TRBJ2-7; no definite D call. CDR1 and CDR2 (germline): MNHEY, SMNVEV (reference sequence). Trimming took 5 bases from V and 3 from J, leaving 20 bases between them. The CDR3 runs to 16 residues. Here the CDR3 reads CASSPSHGVWNYEQYF. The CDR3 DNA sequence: TGTGCCAGCAGTCCCTCACATGGGGTATGGAACTACGAGCAGTACTTC.

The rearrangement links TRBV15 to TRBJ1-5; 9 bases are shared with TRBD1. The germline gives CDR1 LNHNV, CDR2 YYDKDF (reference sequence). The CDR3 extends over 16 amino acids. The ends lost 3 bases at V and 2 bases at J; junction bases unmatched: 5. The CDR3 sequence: CATSRTRDRGNQPQHF. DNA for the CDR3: TGTGCCACCAGCAGGACCCGGGACAGGGGCAATCAGCCCCAGCATTTT. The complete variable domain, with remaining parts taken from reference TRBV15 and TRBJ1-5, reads DAMVIQNPRYQVTQFGKPVTLSCSQTLNHNVMYWYQQKSSQAPKLLFHYYDKDFNNEADTPDNFQSRRPNTSFCFLDIRSPGLGDTAMYLCATSRTRDRGNQPQHFGDGTRLSIL.

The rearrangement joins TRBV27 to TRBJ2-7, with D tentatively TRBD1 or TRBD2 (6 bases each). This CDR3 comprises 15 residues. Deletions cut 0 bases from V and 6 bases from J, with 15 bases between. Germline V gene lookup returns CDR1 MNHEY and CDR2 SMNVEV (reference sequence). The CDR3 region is CASSLSSGAVGEQYF. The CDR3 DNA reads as TGTGCCAGCAGTTTATCTTCGGGGGCAGTAGGCGAGCAGTACTTC.

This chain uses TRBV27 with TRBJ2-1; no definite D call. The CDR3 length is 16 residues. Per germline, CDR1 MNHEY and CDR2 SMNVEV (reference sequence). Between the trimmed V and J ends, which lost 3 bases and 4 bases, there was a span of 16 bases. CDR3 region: CASSFLGQMRYNEQFF. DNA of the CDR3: TGTGCCAGCAGTTTCCTCGGGCAGATGCGTTACAATGAGCAGTTCTTC.

CDR3 residues: CASSFVWGTDTQYF. The CDR3 nucleotides are TGTGCCAGCAGCTTTGTCTGGGGCACAGATACGCAGTATTTT. The J gene is TRBJ2-3, the V gene TRBV11-2; no definite D call. V was shortened by 3 bases and J by 1 base, with 8 bases between the two germline ends. Germline V lookup: CDR1 SGHAT, CDR2 FQNNGV. The CDR3 length is 14 residues.

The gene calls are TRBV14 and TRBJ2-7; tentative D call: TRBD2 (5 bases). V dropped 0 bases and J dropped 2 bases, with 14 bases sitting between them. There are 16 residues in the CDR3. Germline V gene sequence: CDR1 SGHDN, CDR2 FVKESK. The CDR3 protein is CASSQDGGYRTYEQYF. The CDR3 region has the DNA TGTGCCAGCAGCCAAGATGGAGGCTACCGCACCTACGAGCAGTACTTC. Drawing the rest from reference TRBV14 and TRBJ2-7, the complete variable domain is EAGVTQFPSHSVIEKGQTVTLRCDPISGHDNLYWYRRVMGKEIKFLLHFVKESKQDESGMPNNRFLAERTGGTYSTLKVQPAELEDSGVYFCASSQDGGYRTYEQYFGPGTRLTVT.

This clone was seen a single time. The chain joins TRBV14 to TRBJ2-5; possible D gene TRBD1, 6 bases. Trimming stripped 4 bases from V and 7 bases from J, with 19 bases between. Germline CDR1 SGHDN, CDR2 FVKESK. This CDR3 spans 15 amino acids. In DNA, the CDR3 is TGTGCCAGCAGCCGAATTGCCGGGACAATTGGGACCCAGTACTTC. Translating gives CASSRIAGTIGTQYF.

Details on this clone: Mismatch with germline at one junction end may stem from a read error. The DNA of the CDR3 is TGTGCCAGCAGTGTATCCGCCGGAGGGGTGACCTACGAGCAGTACTTC. Encoded protein: CASSVSAGGVTYEQYF. The chain couples TRBV27 to TRBJ2-7; D might be TRBD2 (6 bases). The CDR3 sequence is 16 residues long. Germline assignment: CDR1 MNHEY and CDR2 SMNVEV (reference sequence).

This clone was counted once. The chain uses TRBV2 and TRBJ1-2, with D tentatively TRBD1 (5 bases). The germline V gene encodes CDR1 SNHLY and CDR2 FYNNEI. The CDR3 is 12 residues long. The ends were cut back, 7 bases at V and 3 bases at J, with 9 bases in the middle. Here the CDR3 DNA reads TGTGCCAGCATTGGGGCCCACTATGGCTACACCTTC. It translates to CASIGAHYGYTF. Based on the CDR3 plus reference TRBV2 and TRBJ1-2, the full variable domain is EPEVTQTPSHQVTQMGQEVILRCVPISNHLYFYWYRQILGQKVEFLVSFYNNEISEKSEIFDDQFSVERPDGSNFTLKIRSTKLEDSAMYFCASIGAHYGYTFGSGTRLTVV.

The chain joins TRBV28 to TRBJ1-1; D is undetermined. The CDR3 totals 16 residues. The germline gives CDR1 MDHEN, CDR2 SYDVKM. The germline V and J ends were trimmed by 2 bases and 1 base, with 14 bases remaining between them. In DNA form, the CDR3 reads TGTGCCAGCAGTTTACCTGGGGAGGCGGGGAACACTGAAGCTTTCTTT. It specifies CASSLPGEAGNTEAFF.

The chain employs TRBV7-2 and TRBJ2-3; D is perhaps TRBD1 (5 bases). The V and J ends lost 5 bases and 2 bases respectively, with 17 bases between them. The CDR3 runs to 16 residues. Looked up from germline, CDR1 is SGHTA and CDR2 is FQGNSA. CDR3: CASSPRWGGHTDTQYF. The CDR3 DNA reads TGTGCCAGCAGCCCCCGTTGGGGCGGACACACAGATACGCAGTATTTT.